The sequence of this T cell receptor (beta chain) was determined in a study of T cell changes during pregnancy in multiple sclerosis. From germline, CDR1 is SGDLS and CDR2 YYNGEE. The CDR3 has 18 amino acids. V was cut by 3 bases and J by 0 bases, with 19 bases left in between. Sequenced by immunoSEQ multiplex PCR; TCRdb stores in-frame clones only, minus some. This sample carries approximately 40,000 clones, under 95% of them seen once, and the ten largest clones take 0.52%. The chain couples TRBV9 to TRBJ2-1; D unresolved. Here the sequenced sample was CD4+ T cells from peripheral blood mononuclear cells, taken in the third trimester of pregnancy. This TCR was recovered from a female donor with multiple sclerosis, enrolled in a pregnancy study. CDR3 DNA: TGTGCCAGCAGCGCTCCCCCCTCGGTGCTAAGCTCCTACAATGAGCAGTTCTTC. This codes for CASSAPPSVLSSYNEQFF.